This T cell receptor (beta chain) was observed in a study of beta chain features in type 1 diabetes. Since all of the isolated RNA was reverse transcribed, expressed TCRB transcripts were what got sequenced. Assay: immunoSEQ multiplex PCR; the TCRdb copy retains only in-frame clones and omits some. The table includes a few hundred thousand clones, over 8.5% detected once. Study-wide results and limits: TCRB CDR3 length was moderately but significantly reduced in all four CD4+ subsets of Type 1 diabetes patients. At VDJ recombination sites, type 1 diabetes patients had fewer insertions and more deleted nucleotides. Because the template was cDNA, high-expressing cells might be over-represented.

As for this clone: What it binds is unknown.

This CDR3 region has 16 residues. Trimming left V 0 bases short and J 7 bases short, with 15 bases between. Per germline, CDR1 LGHNA and CDR2 YSLEER. The clonotype originates from a man aged 30-40 years with type 1 diabetes. The source material was central memory CD4+ T cells from blood. This sequence joins TRBV4-3 and TRBJ2-2; possible D gene TRBD2, 6 bases. The CDR3 coding sequence is TGCGCCAGCAGCCAAGATACCGGGAGAGGGGTCGGGGAGCTGTTTTTT. It codes for CASSQDTGRGVGELFF.